This T cell receptor (beta chain) was sequenced in a study of blood T cells in healthy people across ages. Study-level results: Observed TCR beta diversity per million T cells went down as age went up. This fall followed a roughly linear course with age. What prevented conclusive comparison of naive and antigen-experienced cells was that PBMCs were unsorted. Donors of long life had a larger count of naive CD4+ cells and greater diversity than aged donors.

Through a sample-barcoded 5' primer and a J-beta primer mix, a second PCR was run for about 6 to 11 cycles. Tagging of each cDNA molecule was performed by a template-switch adaptor with 12 random nucleotides. TCRdb processed the 5' RACE reads anew with MiXCR; each CDR3 protein has one entry. The sample consists of over 1,500,000 distinct CDR3 sequences, 39% of them appearing once. The CDR3 contains 16 residues. Germline assignment: CDR1 MNHEY and CDR2 SVGAGI. V lost 4 bases to trimming and J lost 7 bases; unmatched junction nucleotides: 12. On this clonotype: Antigen unknown.

V is TRBV6-5 and J is TRBJ2-1, with TRBD1 identical over 8 bases. The source material was blood. The TCR was taken from a human donor in good health. The DNA of the CDR3 is TGTGCCAGCAGTTCGATAAGAGACAGGGGAAGAAATGAGCAGTTCTTC. The encoded protein is CASSSIRDRGRNEQFF.